This T cell receptor beta chain came from a study of immune cell composition in non-small cell lung cancer. Overall study results and limits: In adenocarcinoma, maximal tumour-associated clone frequency tracked TIL tumour reactivity.

Only in-frame clones appear in the TCRdb table, and some are missing; sequencing was by immunoSEQ multiplex PCR. The sample includes about 15,000 clones, roughly 66% seen only once; the top ten take about 7.5%. Trimming removed 7 bases from V and 5 bases from J, with 17 bases in between. Germline-derived CDR1 and CDR2 are MNHEY and SVGAGI. There are 14 residues in the CDR3. Comments on this clone: The target antigen is unknown.

Sequencing used lung tumor tissue. The chain has TRBV6-5 and TRBJ2-5; weak D call: TRBD2 (6 bases). This sequence was found in a human donor with non-small cell lung cancer. CDR3 coding DNA: TGTGCCAGCACCCGGGACTTTTCGGAGGAGACCCAGTACTTC. This translates into CASTRDFSEETQYF.